Below, 6 T cell receptor beta chains from the same sample are listed, as sequenced in a study of blood T cell repertoires in COVID-19 (dated by TCRdb to the early 2020s). To prepare the library, the immunoSEQ multiplex PCR assay was applied. Drawn from immuneACCESS, this table holds only the in-frame rearrangements with V and J called that TCRdb kept. Clones are partly lost; checked studies trace under half to an unresolved V gene and leave the rest unexplained. The sample yields about 110,000 clones; about four fifths were counted once. Together, the top ten hold about 4% of the sample. The sequencing sample was made of peripheral blood. Receptor source: a woman in her 70s with acute or convalescent COVID-19.

The V call is TRBV6-5, the J call TRBJ2-3; 10 bases line up with TRBD2. The CDR3 has 15 residues. Trimming removed 6 bases from V and 6 bases from J; junction bases left unmatched: 9. Germline V gene lookup returns CDR1 MNHEY and CDR2 SVGAGI. The CDR3 bases are TGTGCCAGCAGAAGGGCTAGCGGGGGCGTCGATACGCAGTATTTT. Translated: CASRRASGGVDTQYF.

As regards this clone: The same CDR3 can be traced to other DNA sequences in this sample. V is TRBV11-2 and J is TRBJ2-2; D not certain. The germline CDR1 and CDR2 sequences are SGHAT and FQNNGV. V was clipped by 1 base and J by 4 bases, with 10 bases between them. The CDR3 extends over 15 amino acids. As DNA, the CDR3 is TGTGCCAGCAGCTTAGGGCTAGTAGGCACCGGGGAGCTGTTTTTT. It translates to CASSLGLVGTGELFF.

The V call is TRBV6-2 or TRBV6-3, the J call TRBJ1-5; a possible D gene is TRBD1 (5 bases). In germline, CDR1 is MNHEY, CDR2 SVGEGT. Between the trimmed V and J ends, which lost 4 bases and 4 bases, there was a span of 5 bases. This CDR3 has 12 amino acids. The CDR3 DNA reads as TGTGCCAGCAGTTCAGGGAATCAGCCCCAGCATTTT. Translated: CASSSGNQPQHF.

The chain is built from TRBV16 and TRBJ1-1; D possibly corresponds to TRBD1 (6 bases). There are 14 residues in the CDR3. V shed 4 bases and J shed 0 bases, with 9 bases lying between them. The germline V gene encodes CDR1 KGHSY and CDR2 FQNENV. The CDR3 reads CASSLTGLNTEAFF. CDR3 DNA sequence: TGTGCCAGCAGCCTTACAGGGCTGAACACTGAAGCTTTCTTT.

This chain uses TRBV9 with TRBJ1-4; D unresolved. The germline V and J ends were trimmed by 4 bases and 5 bases, with 9 bases remaining between them. The CDR3 runs to 13 residues. Germline CDR1 SGDLS, CDR2 YYNGEE. The CDR3 sequence: CASSPRQNEKLFF. The CDR3 DNA sequence: TGTGCCAGCAGCCCCCGTCAGAATGAAAAACTGTTTTTT.

This clone showed up just once. The CDR3 region is CASSSNMGRETQYF. The DNA for the CDR3 is TGCGCCAGCAGCTCAAACATGGGCAGGGAGACCCAGTACTTC. V usage is TRBV5-1 and J usage is TRBJ2-5; no clear D gene. The ends were cut back, 3 bases at V and 5 bases at J, with 14 bases in the middle. Germline V gene sequence: CDR1 SGHRS, CDR2 YFSETQ. The CDR3 loop spans 14 amino acids.